This T cell receptor beta chain was identified in a study of T cells in localized non-small cell lung cancer. General study findings and limits: Peak T cell clonality was found in uninvolved adjacent lung, exceeding tumor.

This clone occurred a few times. The antigen is not known. The germline CDR1 and CDR2 sequences are SGHNT and YENEEA. Losses at the gene ends were 6 bases for V and 5 bases for J; bases not matched to a gene: 9. The CDR3 contains 15 residues. TCRdb's table, derived via immunoSEQ multiplex PCR, lists solely in-frame clones and lacks some. The data hold 2,500 to 3,000 clones, with 32% observed a single time. This clonotype originated in a female donor of 60 years or more with stage II squamous cell lung carcinoma. V gene TRBV11-3 combines with J gene TRBJ2-7; 11 bases are shared with TRBD2. The source was lung tumor tissue, collected before any cancer treatment. In DNA, the CDR3 is TGTGCCAGCAGTCAGACTAGCGGGGCCAATAACGAGCAGTACTTC. This gives the protein CASSQTSGANNEQYF.